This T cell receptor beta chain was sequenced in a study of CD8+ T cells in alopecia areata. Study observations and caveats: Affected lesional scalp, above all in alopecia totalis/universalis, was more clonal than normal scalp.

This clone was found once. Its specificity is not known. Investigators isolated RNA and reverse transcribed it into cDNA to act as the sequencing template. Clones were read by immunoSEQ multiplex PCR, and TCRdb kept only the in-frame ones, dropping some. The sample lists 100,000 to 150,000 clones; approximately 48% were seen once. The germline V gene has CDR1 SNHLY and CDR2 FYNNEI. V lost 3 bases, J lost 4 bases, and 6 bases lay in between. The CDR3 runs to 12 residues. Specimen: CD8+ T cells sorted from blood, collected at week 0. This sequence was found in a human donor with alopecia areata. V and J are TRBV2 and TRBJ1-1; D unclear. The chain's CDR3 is CASSDVGTEAFF. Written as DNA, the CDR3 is TGTGCCAGCAGTGATGTGGGCACTGAAGCTTTCTTT.